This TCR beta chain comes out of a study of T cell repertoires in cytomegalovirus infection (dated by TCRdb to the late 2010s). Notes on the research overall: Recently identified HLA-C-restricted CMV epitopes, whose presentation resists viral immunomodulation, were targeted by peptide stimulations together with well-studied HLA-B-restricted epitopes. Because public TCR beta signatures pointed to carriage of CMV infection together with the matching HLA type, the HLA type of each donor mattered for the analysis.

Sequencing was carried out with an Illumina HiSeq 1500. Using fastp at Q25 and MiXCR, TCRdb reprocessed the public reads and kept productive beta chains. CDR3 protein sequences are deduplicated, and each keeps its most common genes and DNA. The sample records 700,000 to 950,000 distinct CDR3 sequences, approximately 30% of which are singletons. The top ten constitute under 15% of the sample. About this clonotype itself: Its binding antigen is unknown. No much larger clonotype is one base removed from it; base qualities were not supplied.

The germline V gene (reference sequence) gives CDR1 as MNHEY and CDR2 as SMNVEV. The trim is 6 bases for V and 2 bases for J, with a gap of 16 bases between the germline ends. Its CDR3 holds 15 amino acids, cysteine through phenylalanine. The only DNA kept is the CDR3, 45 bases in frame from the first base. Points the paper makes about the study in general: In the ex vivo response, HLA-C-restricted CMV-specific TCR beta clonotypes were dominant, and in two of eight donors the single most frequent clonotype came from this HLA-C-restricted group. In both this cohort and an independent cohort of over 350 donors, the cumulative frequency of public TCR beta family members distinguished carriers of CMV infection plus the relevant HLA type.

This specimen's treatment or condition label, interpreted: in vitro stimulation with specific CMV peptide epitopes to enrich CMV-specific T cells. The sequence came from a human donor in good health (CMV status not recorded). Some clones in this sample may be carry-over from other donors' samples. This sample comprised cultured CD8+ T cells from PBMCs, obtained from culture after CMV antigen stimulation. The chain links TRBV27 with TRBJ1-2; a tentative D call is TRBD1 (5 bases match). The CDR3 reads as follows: CASRALGAQNYGYTF. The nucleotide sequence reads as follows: TGTGCCAGCAGAGCCCTAGGGGCGCAAAACTATGGCTACACCTTC.